This is a list of T cell receptor beta chains from one sample in a study of shared clonotypes between healthy human individuals. Produced via immunoSEQ multiplex PCR; TCRdb's table is partial and in-frame only. This sample yields some 1.5 million clones, of which approximately 96% are seen a single time; over 1% belongs to the top ten. The sequenced sample consisted of naive CD4+ T cells sorted from blood. These receptors originate from a man aged 30 to 39 in good health. CDR3s include the opening cysteine and the closing phenylalanine or tryptophan. Each record gives: V gene, clone size, D gene, J gene, CDR3 DNA, CDR3 protein. The D gene is left open where the match is weak. Clone size is given for some rows only: seen once, a few or many times, or a class if the clone is expanded.

v_gene: TRBV5-1; abundance: .; d_gene: .; j_gene: TRBJ2-5; CDR3nt: TGCGCCAGCAGATATCAAGGAGAGACCCAGTACTTC; CDR3aa: CASRYQGETQYF
v_gene: TRBV5-4; abundance: .; d_gene: .; j_gene: TRBJ2-7; CDR3nt: TGTGCCAGCAGCTTCCCCGGACAGTCCTACGAGCAGTACTTC; CDR3aa: CASSFPGQSYEQYF
v_gene: TRBV2; abundance: .; d_gene: TRBD1; j_gene: TRBJ2-1; CDR3nt: TGTGCCAGTCAGGGGGTGAGCTCCTACAATGAGCAGTTCTTC; CDR3aa: CASQGVSSYNEQFF
v_gene: TRBV21-1; abundance: .; d_gene: .; j_gene: TRBJ2-1; CDR3nt: TGTGCCAGCAGCAAAGAGCGGGGGCTCGATGAGCAGTTCTTC; CDR3aa: CASSKERGLDEQFF
v_gene: TRBV4-3; abundance: .; d_gene: .; j_gene: TRBJ1-1; CDR3nt: TGCGCCAGCAGCCACCCCACGGGGACGTCGAACACTGAAGCTTTCTTT; CDR3aa: CASSHPTGTSNTEAFF
v_gene: TRBV5-1; abundance: .; d_gene: TRBD1; j_gene: TRBJ1-2; CDR3nt: TGCGCCAGCAGCTTGGAAGGGGGCCGGCCCGGCTACACCTTC; CDR3aa: CASSLEGGRPGYTF
v_gene: TRBV25-1; abundance: .; d_gene: .; j_gene: TRBJ1-1; CDR3nt: TGTGCCAGCCGTGACAACAGGGATGCTTTCTTT; CDR3aa: CASRDNRDAFF
v_gene: TRBV9; abundance: .; d_gene: .; j_gene: TRBJ2-1; CDR3nt: TGTGCCAGCAGCGTAGAACCCAGCGGAGGCTACAATGAGCAGTTCTTC; CDR3aa: CASSVEPSGGYNEQFF
v_gene: TRBV2; abundance: .; d_gene: .; j_gene: TRBJ1-4; CDR3nt: TGTGCCAGCAGTCCGGTCCGCGGGCGCCTAACTAATGAAAAACTGTTTTTT; CDR3aa: CASSPVRGRLTNEKLFF
v_gene: TRBV5-1; abundance: .; d_gene: .; j_gene: TRBJ2-6; CDR3nt: TGCGCCAGCAGCTTGGATACCGGGAGTTACCTATTGTCTGGGGCCAACGTCCTGACTTTC; CDR3aa: CASSLDTGSYLLSGANVLTF
v_gene: TRBV7-9; abundance: .; d_gene: .; j_gene: TRBJ2-7; CDR3nt: TGTTGGCGGGACTCCTACGAGCAGTACTTC; CDR3aa: CWRDSYEQYF
v_gene: TRBV7-2; abundance: once; d_gene: .; j_gene: TRBJ2-4; CDR3nt: TGTGCCAGCAGCATAACCCGGGGAGCCAAAAACATTCAGTACTTC; CDR3aa: CASSITRGAKNIQYF
v_gene: TRBV5-1; abundance: .; d_gene: .; j_gene: TRBJ2-1; CDR3nt: TGCGCCAGCAGCTTGGTTAGCGGAAGCTCCTACAATGAGCAGTTCTTC; CDR3aa: CASSLVSGSSYNEQFF
v_gene: TRBV7-8; abundance: .; d_gene: .; j_gene: TRBJ2-7; CDR3nt: TGTGCCAGCAGCTTAGCCGGGGAGTGGGAGCAGTACTTC; CDR3aa: CASSLAGEWEQYF
v_gene: TRBV6-6; abundance: .; d_gene: .; j_gene: TRBJ2-7; CDR3nt: TGTGCCAACAGAAGCGGGCCCTACGAGCAGTACTTC; CDR3aa: CANRSGPYEQYF
v_gene: TRBV9; abundance: .; d_gene: .; j_gene: TRBJ2-1; CDR3nt: TGTGCCAGCAGCGTTGAGCAGTTCTTC; CDR3aa: CASSVEQFF
v_gene: TRBV7-8; abundance: .; d_gene: .; j_gene: TRBJ1-3; CDR3nt: TGTGCCAGCAGCTTATCAGGGTTCGTAAACACCATATATTTT; CDR3aa: CASSLSGFVNTIYF
v_gene: TRBV5-4; abundance: .; d_gene: TRBD2; j_gene: TRBJ2-1; CDR3nt: TGTGCCAGCAGCCCACCGGGGTCTAGCGGGTACAATGAGCAGTTCTTC; CDR3aa: CASSPPGSSGYNEQFF
v_gene: TRBV10-3; abundance: .; d_gene: TRBD1; j_gene: TRBJ2-7; CDR3nt: TGTGCCATCAGCAAAACCGGGACAGGGGGCTACGAGCAGTACTTC; CDR3aa: CAISKTGTGGYEQYF
v_gene: TRBV4-1; abundance: .; d_gene: TRBD1; j_gene: TRBJ1-4; CDR3nt: TGCGCCAGCAGCCATGTCCGGGACAGGGGATCCTTGGGTAATGAAAAACTGTTTTTT; CDR3aa: CASSHVRDRGSLGNEKLFF
v_gene: TRBV19; abundance: .; d_gene: .; j_gene: TRBJ1-3; CDR3nt: TGTGCCAGTAGTATTCCGGGGGAAGGAAACACCATATATTTT; CDR3aa: CASSIPGEGNTIYF